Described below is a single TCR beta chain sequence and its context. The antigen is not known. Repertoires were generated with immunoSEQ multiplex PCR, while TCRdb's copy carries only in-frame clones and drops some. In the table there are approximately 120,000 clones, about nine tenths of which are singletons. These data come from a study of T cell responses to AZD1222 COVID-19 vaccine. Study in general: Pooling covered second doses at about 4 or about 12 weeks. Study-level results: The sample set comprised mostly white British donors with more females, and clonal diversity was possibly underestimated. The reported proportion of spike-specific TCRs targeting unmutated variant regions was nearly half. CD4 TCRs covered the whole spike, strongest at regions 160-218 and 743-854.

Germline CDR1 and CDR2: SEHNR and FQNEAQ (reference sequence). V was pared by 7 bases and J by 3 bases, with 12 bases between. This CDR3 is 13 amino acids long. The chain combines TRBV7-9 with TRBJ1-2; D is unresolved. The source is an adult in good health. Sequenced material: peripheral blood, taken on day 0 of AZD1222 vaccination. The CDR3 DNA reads TGTGCCAGCAAGGGCGAGGGCCACTATGGCTACACCTTC. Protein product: CASKGEGHYGYTF.